This TCR beta chain was sequenced in a study of T cells expressing NK-cell markers. Study-wide background: From sorted CD3+CD56+NKG2C+, CD3+CD56+NKG2C- and CD3+CD56-NKG2C+ T cells came the TCR beta repertoires. HCMV seropositivity characterized most of the eight sequenced donors, and seronegativity one.

As concerns this clonotype: As yet, its antigen is unknown.

Making the TCR beta cDNA relied on 5'RACE template switching with UMIs. TCRdb reanalyzed the 5' RACE reads and collapses them to one entry per CDR3 protein, without DNA. In all, the sample yields a few hundred thousand distinct CDR3 sequences. Findings and limits, study-wide: What remained unclear was the HCMV specificity of expanded NKG2C+ T cell clones.

The germline gives CDR1 SGHTA, CDR2 FQGNSA. This CDR3 region has 15 residues. The clonotype originates from a woman aged 45-60 years in good health. The chain joins TRBV7-2 to TRBJ2-2; TCRdb's D call, TRBD1, is unchecked because there is no DNA. The sample was blood T cells: a sorted CD56 or NKG2C T cell subset, CD4+ or CD8+ T cells, or bulk PBMC T cells (not recorded which). The CDR3 reads CASSWGQGNTGELFF.